The clone carrying this TCR beta chain was observed at least ten times. The sample comes from a study of blood T cells in healthy people across ages. The V segment lost 6 bases and the J segment 5 bases; nucleotides outside the gene matches: 8. Germline V gives CDR1 LGHNT, CDR2 FRNRAP. This CDR3 contains 15 residues. It was with a sample-barcoded 5' primer and a J-beta primer mix that a second PCR of about 6 to 11 cycles was run. MiXCR, run by TCRdb on the 5' RACE reads, gives a single entry per CDR3 protein. Of roughly 900,000 distinct CDR3 sequences listed, 29% are singletons. Sequenced sample: blood. This chain joins TRBV12-5 and TRBJ2-1, with 9 bases matching TRBD2. The clonotype was recovered from a woman of 80 years or more in good health. CDR3 amino acids: CASGQSGGPNNEQFF. Here the CDR3 DNA reads TGTGCTAGTGGCCAAAGCGGGGGGCCTAACAATGAGCAGTTCTTC.